The text below deals with one TCR beta chain. Using immunoSEQ multiplex PCR, the repertoire was profiled, and TCRdb retains in-frame clones only, with some absent. This sample has under 100,000 clones, with roughly 92% found just once. The data stem from a study of OX40 agonist ivuxolimab in advanced cancers. About the study: Antecedent anti-PD-1, anti-PD-L1 or anti-CTLA-4 therapy was permissible, with about 39% having received some.

This CDR3 spans 14 amino acids. The germline CDR1 and CDR2 sequences are GTSNPN and SVGIG (reference sequence). V lost 4 bases and J 0 bases, leaving 10 bases between the germline ends. Patients were excluded for autoimmune disease history or systemic immunosuppression. The chain links TRBV30 to TRBJ1-3; possible D gene TRBD1, 6 bases. Sample: CD4+ or CD8+ T cells sorted from blood, taken in a trial of the OX40 agonist ivuxolimab. This sequence was found in an adult with an advanced solid tumor such as melanoma, head and neck, liver or kidney cancer. CDR3 sequence (DNA): TGTGCCTGGAACCGACAGGACTCTGGAAACACCATATATTTT. It specifies CAWNRQDSGNTIYF.